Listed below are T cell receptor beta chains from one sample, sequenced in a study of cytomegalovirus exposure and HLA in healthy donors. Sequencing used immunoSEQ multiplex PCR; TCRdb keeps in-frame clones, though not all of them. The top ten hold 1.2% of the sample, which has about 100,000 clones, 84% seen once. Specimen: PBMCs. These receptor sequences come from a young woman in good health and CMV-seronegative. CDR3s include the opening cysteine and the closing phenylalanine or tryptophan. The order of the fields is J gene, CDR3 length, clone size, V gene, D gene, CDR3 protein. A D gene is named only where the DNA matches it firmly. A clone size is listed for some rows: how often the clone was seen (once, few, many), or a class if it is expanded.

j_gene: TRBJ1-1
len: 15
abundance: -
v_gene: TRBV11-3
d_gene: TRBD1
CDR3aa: CASSFTGGKNTEAFF

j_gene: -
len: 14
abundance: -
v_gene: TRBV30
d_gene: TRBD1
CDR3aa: CACDSGGSSYEQYF

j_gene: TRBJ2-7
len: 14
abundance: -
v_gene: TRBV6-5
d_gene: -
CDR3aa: CASSRGSGKHEQYF

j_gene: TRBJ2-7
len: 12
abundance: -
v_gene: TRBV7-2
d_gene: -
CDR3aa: CASSFLAYEQYF

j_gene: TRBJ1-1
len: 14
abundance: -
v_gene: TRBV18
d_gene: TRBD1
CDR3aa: CASSMDRLNTEAFF

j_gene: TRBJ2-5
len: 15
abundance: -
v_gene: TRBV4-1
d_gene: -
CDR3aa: CASSQVSGVGETQYF

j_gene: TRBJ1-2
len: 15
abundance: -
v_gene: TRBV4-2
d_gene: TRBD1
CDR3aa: CASSQGRQGARGYTF

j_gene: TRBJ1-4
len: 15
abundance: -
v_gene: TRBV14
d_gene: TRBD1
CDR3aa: CASSQMTGPREKLFF

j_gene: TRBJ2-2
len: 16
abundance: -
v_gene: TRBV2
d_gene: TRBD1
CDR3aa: CASSSTGEISPGELFF

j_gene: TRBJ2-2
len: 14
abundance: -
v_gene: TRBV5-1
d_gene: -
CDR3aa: CASGVGPNTGELLF

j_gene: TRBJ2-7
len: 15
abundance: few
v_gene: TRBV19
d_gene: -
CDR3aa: CASSPQGATLYEQYF

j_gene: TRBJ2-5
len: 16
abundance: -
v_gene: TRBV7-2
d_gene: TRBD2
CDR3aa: CASSLLIAGGQETQYF

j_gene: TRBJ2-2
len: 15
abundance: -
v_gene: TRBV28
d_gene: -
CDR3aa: CASIRSAEYTGELFF

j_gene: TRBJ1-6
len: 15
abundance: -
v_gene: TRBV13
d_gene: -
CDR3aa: CASSLGAGANSPLHF

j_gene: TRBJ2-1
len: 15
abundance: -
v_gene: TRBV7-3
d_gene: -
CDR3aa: CASSLTGGSYNEQFF

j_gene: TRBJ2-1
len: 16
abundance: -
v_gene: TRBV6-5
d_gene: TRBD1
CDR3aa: CASSYSLGQGADEQFF

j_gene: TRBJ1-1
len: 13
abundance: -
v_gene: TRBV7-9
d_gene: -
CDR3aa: CASSRTENTEAFF

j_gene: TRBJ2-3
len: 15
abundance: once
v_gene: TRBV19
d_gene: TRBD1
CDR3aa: CASSQDDRGPDTQYF

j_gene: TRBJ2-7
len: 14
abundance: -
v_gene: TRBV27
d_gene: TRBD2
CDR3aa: CARETSGITYEQYF

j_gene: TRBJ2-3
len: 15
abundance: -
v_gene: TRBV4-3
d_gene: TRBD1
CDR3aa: CASSQGQGGPDTQYF

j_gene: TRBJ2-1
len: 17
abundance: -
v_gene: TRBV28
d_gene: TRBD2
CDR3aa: CASSLSLAESSYNEQFF

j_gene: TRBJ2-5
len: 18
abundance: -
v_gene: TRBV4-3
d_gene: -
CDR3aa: CASSQGGSGDSRQETQYF

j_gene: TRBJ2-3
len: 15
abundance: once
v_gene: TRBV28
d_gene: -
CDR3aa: CASSLGPSATDTQYF

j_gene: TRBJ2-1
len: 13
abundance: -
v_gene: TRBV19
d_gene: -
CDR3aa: CASRKTGLNEQFF

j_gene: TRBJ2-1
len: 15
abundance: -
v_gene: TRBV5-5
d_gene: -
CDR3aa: CASSLALPAGNEQFF

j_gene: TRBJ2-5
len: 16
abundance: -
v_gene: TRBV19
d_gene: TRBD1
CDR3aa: CASSAGQGAGQETQYF

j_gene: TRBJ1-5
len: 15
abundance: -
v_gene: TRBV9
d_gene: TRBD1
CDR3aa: CASSSGGRSNQPQHF

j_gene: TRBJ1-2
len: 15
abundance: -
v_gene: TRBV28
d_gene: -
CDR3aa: CASSFLAPYREGYTF

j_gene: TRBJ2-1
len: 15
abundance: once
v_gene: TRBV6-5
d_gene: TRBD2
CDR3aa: CASSSSGNDYNEQFF